This passage covers 9 T cell receptor beta chains from one sample sequenced in a study of cytomegalovirus exposure and HLA in healthy donors. The PCR was carried out with 60 Vbeta primers and 13 Jbeta primers. Method: immunoSEQ multiplex PCR; TCRdb's copy keeps in-frame clones and lacks some. The repertoire table contains 200,000 or so clones. The sequenced sample consisted of PBMCs. These TCRs come from a boy aged 5-17 years in good health and CMV-seronegative.

This rearrangement joins TRBV11-2 to TRBJ1-5; 8 bases fit TRBD1. After removal of 2 bases from V and 6 bases from J, the junction contained 6 bases not matched to a gene. The CDR3 sequence is 15 residues long. CDR1 is SGHAT, CDR2 FQNNGV, per germline. CDR3 nucleotides: TGTGCCAGCAGCTTATCTCAGGGGGCGGGTCAGCCCCAGCATTTT. Amino acids: CASSLSQGAGQPQHF. Full variable domain (rest looked up from reference TRBV11-2 and TRBJ1-5): EAGVAQSPRYKIIEKRQSVAFWCNPISGHATLYWYQQILGQGPKLLIQFQNNGVVDDSQLPKDRFSAERLKGVDSTLKIQPAKLEDSAVYLCASSLSQGAGQPQHFGDGTRLSIL.

This sequence joins TRBV19 and TRBJ1-5, with a tentative D call TRBD1 (5 bases). This CDR3 contains 14 residues. V was pared by 3 bases and J by 5 bases, with 11 bases between. Germline V CDR1 and CDR2: LNHDA, SQIVND (reference sequence). In nucleotides, the CDR3 is TGTGCCAGTAGTATTGGGGCCAGTTATCAGCCCCAGCATTTT. It codes for CASSIGASYQPQHF.

The rearrangement joins TRBV9 to TRBJ1-6; 7 bases are a match to TRBD1. With V trimmed by 2 bases and J by 5 bases, 7 bases remained unmatched. Germline lookup yields CDR1 SGDLS and CDR2 YYNGEE. The CDR3 loop spans 16 amino acids. As DNA, the CDR3 is TGTGCCAGCAGCGTCGGGGACAGCGGACATAATTCACCCCTCCACTTT. Protein product: CASSVGDSGHNSPLHF.

The chain has TRBV7-8 and TRBJ1-1, with 11 bases aligning to TRBD1. Germline V gene data show CDR1 as SGHVS and CDR2 as FQNEAQ. This CDR3 spans 16 amino acids. J lost 11 bases, V lost 0 bases, and 11 bases had no gene match. The CDR3 coding sequence is TGTGCCAGCAGCTTAGCCCCGGGACAGGGGGGAAGTTGGGCTTTCTTT. It yields the protein CASSLAPGQGGSWAFF.

The chain joins TRBV19 to TRBJ1-5; the match to TRBD1 covers 10 bases. CDR3 length equals 15 residues. In germline, CDR1 is LNHDA, CDR2 SQIVND (reference sequence). The ends lost 7 bases at V and 6 bases at J; junction bases unmatched: 9. The CDR3 bases are TGTGCCAGTAACCAAGCCCGGGACAGGGGTCAGCCCCAGCATTTT. Translated, it gives CASNQARDRGQPQHF. The full variable domain, rest sourced from reference TRBV19 and TRBJ1-5, is DGGITQSPKYLFRKEGQNVTLSCEQNLNHDAMYWYRQDPGQGLRLIYYSQIVNDFQKGDIAEGYSVSREKKESFPLTVTSAQKNPTAFYLCASNQARDRGQPQHFGDGTRLSIL.

The rearrangement joins TRBV7-6 to TRBJ1-4; the D gene is possibly TRBD1 (5 bases). Trimming stripped 5 bases from V and 6 bases from J, with 10 bases between. This CDR3 has 13 residues. Germline V gene sequence: CDR1 SGHVS, CDR2 FNYEAQ. In nucleotides, the CDR3 is TGTGCCAGCAGCCTCTTGACAGATGAAAAACTGTTTTTT. Its protein product is CASSLLTDEKLFF.

The V call is TRBV7-2, the J call TRBJ1-3; no firm D call. In germline, CDR1 is SGHTA, CDR2 FQGNSA. The CDR3 runs to 12 residues. V was cut by 8 bases and J by 3 bases, with 8 bases left in between. CDR3 DNA: TGTGCCAGCGCGGAAGTTGGAAACACCATATATTTT. It encodes CASAEVGNTIYF.

As for this clone: The germline gene is not matched at one end of the junction; a read error may be the cause. V and J are TRBV7-3 and TRBJ1-1; tentatively, D is TRBD1 (6 bases). Germline assignment: CDR1 SGHTA and CDR2 FQGTGA. This CDR3 has 16 residues. CDR3 sequence (DNA): TGTGCCAGCAGCCTAACCCACACGACAGGTAACACTGAAGCTTTCTTT. Translating gives CASSLTHTTGNTEAFF.

This chain connects TRBV27 to TRBJ1-2; maybe TRBD1 (6 bases). The germline V gene has CDR1 MNHEY and CDR2 SMNVEV (reference sequence). The V end was cut by 8 bases, the J end by 4 bases, with 14 bases between. The CDR3 runs to 13 residues. CDR3 region: CASGYRERYGYTF. The CDR3 DNA sequence: TGTGCCAGCGGGTACAGGGAGCGCTATGGCTACACCTTC.